The 2 T cell receptor beta chains below come from one sample, sequenced in a study of T cells after yellow fever vaccination. Using its own MiXCR run on the 5' RACE reads, TCRdb lists one record per CDR3 protein. The table records 600,000 to 750,000 distinct CDR3 sequences, approximately 13% of them present only once. Here the sequenced sample was PBMCs, taken on the day of the yellow fever booster vaccination. The source of these receptors is a man aged 30 to 39 who received the YFV17D yellow fever vaccine.

V and J are TRBV10-3 and TRBJ1-5; D call uncertain. Trimming shortened V by 1 base and J by 4 bases, and 5 bases separated the two germline ends. Germline lookup yields CDR1 ENHRY and CDR2 SYGVKD. This CDR3 region has 13 residues. CDR3 residues: CAISEFENQPQHF. The CDR3 bases are TGTGCCATCAGTGAGTTTGAGAATCAGCCCCAGCATTTT.

The gene calls are TRBV28 and TRBJ2-1; weak D call: TRBD2 (6 bases). With 5 bases removed from V and 11 bases from J, the gap between germline ends came to 10 bases. The CDR3 has 11 amino acids. Per germline, CDR1 MDHEN and CDR2 SYDVKM. The DNA for the CDR3 is TGTGCCAGCAGTCTGGCGGGACAGCAGTTCTTC. It codes for CASSLAGQQFF.